The TCR beta chain described here comes from a study of regulatory T cells in long-lasting Graves disease. Study observations and caveats: It was peripheral blood alone, not thyroid tissue, that was studied.

This clonotype has more than one count but fewer than ten. What it binds is not known. Arm-PCR of CDR3 regions and iRepertoire HTBI primers were the basis on which TCR beta libraries were built. TCRdb re-called the multiplex PCR reads through MiXCR, storing one row per CDR3 protein. The sample contains approximately 460,000 distinct CDR3 sequences, 16% of which appear only once. Time point described: newly diagnosed GD, antithyroid drugs for less than 3 months. RNA extracted from PBMCs served as the sequencing template. All patients originated from an endocrinology department located in Xi'an, China. Tubes containing EDTA received roughly 8.8 milliliters of drawn peripheral blood. The CDR3 is 17 amino acids. Unmatched junction bases numbered 13, after V lost 8 bases and J lost 0 bases. CDR1 MNHEY and CDR2 SMNVEV come from the germline V gene (reference sequence). The sample also formed part of further work on T cells in Graves' hyperthyroidism and ophthalmopathy.

The V gene is TRBV27, the J gene TRBJ2-1; 7 bases map to TRBD2. The origin of this receptor is a woman in her twenties or thirties with Graves disease. This sample comprised peripheral blood mononuclear cells (PBMCs), obtained at new diagnosis, from a patient treated with antithyroid drugs. The CDR3, as DNA: TGTGCCAGCGGCAGTCCCCGGGGGGTGGGCTCCTACAATGAGCAGTTCTTC. Translated: CASGSPRGVGSYNEQFF.